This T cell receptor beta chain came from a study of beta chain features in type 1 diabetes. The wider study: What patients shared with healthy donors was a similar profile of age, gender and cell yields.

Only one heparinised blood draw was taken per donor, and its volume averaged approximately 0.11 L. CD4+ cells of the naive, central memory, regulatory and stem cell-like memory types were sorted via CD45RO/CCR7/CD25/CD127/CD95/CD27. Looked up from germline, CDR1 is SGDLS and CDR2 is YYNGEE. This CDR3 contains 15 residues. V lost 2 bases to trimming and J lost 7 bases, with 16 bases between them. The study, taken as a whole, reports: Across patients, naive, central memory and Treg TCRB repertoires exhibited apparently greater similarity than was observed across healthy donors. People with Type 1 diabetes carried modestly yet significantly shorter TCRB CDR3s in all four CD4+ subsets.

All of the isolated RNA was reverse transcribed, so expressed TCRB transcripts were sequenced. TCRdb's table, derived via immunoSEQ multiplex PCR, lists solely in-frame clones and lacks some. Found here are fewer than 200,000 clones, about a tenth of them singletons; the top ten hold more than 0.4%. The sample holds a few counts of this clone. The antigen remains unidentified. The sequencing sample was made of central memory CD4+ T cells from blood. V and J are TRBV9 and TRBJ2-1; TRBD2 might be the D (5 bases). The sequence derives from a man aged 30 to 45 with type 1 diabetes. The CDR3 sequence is CASSVGGNSGNEQFF. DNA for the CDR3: TGTGCCAGCAGCGTCGGTGGGAATTCGGGGAATGAGCAGTTCTTC. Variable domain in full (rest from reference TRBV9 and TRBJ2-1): DSGVTQTPKHLITATGQRVTLRCSPRSGDLSVYWYQQSLDQGLQFLIQYYNGEERAKGNILERFSAQQFPDLHSELNLSSLELGDSALYFCASSVGGNSGNEQFFGPGTRLTVL.